Detailed here is one TCR beta chain. The libraries were made with immunoSEQ v3.0 at survey level. Generated by immunoSEQ multiplex PCR, the TCRdb table keeps only in-frame clones and is missing some. The sample lists 25,000 to 30,000 clones; roughly 80% were seen once. The sample originates from a study of long-term antiretroviral therapy in people with HIV. CDR3 length: 15 residues. V was trimmed by 3 bases and J by 2 bases, leaving 12 bases between them. Germline V gene lookup returns CDR1 MDHEN and CDR2 SYDVKM. V usage is TRBV28 and J usage is TRBJ2-3; D call uncertain. This TCR came from a man between 18 and 29 years old with HIV. The input for sequencing was unsorted PBMCs, taken 0.8 years before starting antiretroviral therapy. Here the CDR3 DNA reads TGTGCCAGCAGTTTGGTTCGAACTACCACAGATACGCAGTATTTT. It translates to CASSLVRTTTDTQYF.